A selection of T cell receptor beta chains follows, all from one sample in a study of T cell repertoires in ileal Crohn's disease. Libraries were prepared by immunoSEQ multiplex PCR; TCRdb keeps only in-frame clonotypes and omits some of them. The profile shows 300 to 400 clones, around 90% of them singletons. Sequencing was done on a sample of ileal tissue. The receptors stem from an adult with Crohn's disease. The CDR3 runs from the conserved cysteine through the conserved F or W. D genes are given only for firm matches. Some rows mark clone size as missing; the rest say once, few, many or name a class of expanded clone.

length: 15; J: TRBJ2-5; size: -; V: TRBV5-6; D: TRBD1; CDR3: CASSLGQGIQETQYF; DNA: TGTGCCAGCAGTCTGGGACAGGGAATCCAAGAGACCCAGTACTTC
length: 15; J: TRBJ2-7; size: -; V: TRBV28; D: -; CDR3: CASMVGLLGAYEQYF; DNA: TGTGCCAGCATGGTGGGTCTGCTTGGGGCCTACGAGCAGTACTTC
length: 18; J: TRBJ1-1; size: -; V: TRBV4-1; D: -; CDR3: CASSPPFGVKAMNTEAFF; DNA: TGCGCCAGCAGCCCGCCCTTTGGGGTAAAGGCGATGAACACTGAAGCTTTCTTT
length: 15; J: TRBJ2-1; size: -; V: TRBV4-3; D: -; CDR3: CASSQTINSYNEQFF; DNA: TGCGCCAGCAGCCAAACAATAAACTCCTACAATGAGCAGTTCTTC
length: 15; J: TRBJ2-2; size: -; V: TRBV14; D: -; CDR3: CASSQVRAGRGELFF; DNA: TGTGCCAGCAGCCAAGTAAGGGCGGGCCGCGGGGAGCTGTTTTTT
length: 13; J: TRBJ1-1; size: -; V: TRBV27; D: -; CDR3: CASRPDSNTEAFF; DNA: TGTGCCAGCAGACCGGACAGCAACACTGAAGCTTTCTTT
length: 16; J: TRBJ2-5; size: -; V: TRBV7-3; D: TRBD1; CDR3: CASSLSGTVNQETQYF; DNA: TGTGCCAGCAGCTTGTCCGGGACAGTGAACCAAGAGACCCAGTACTTC
length: 14; J: TRBJ1-2; size: -; V: TRBV5-1; D: -; CDR3: CASSLANGVQGYTF; DNA: TGCGCCAGCAGCTTGGCCAACGGGGTACAGGGCTACACCTTC
length: 16; J: TRBJ2-7; size: -; V: TRBV23-1; D: TRBD1; CDR3: CASSQDGTGDTYEQYF; DNA: TGCGCCAGCAGTCAAGATGGGACAGGGGATACCTACGAGCAGTACTTC
length: 14; J: TRBJ1-6; size: -; V: TRBV5-1; D: TRBD1; CDR3: CASSLNTGDSPLHF; DNA: TGCGCCAGCAGCTTAAATACAGGGGATTCACCCCTCCACTTT
length: 18; J: TRBJ2-6; size: -; V: TRBV27; D: -; CDR3: CASSLALTPASGANVLTF; DNA: TGTGCCAGCAGTTTGGCCCTCACGCCGGCCTCTGGGGCCAACGTCCTGACTTTC
length: 13; J: TRBJ2-2; size: -; V: TRBV6-1; D: -; CDR3: CASSAYGTGELFF; DNA: TGTGCCAGCAGTGCCTACGGGACCGGGGAGCTGTTTTTT
length: 14; J: TRBJ1-2; size: -; V: TRBV7-3; D: -; CDR3: CASSLDVTGEGYTF; DNA: TGTGCCAGCAGCTTAGACGTAACAGGCGAAGGCTACACCTTC
length: 16; J: TRBJ1-2; size: -; V: TRBV25-1; D: -; CDR3: CASSEYRRQDPYGYTF; DNA: TGTGCCAGCAGTGAATACCGCCGACAGGACCCCTATGGCTACACCTTC
length: 15; J: TRBJ2-1; size: once; V: TRBV6-5; D: TRBD2; CDR3: CASSYGRGGHNEQFF; DNA: TGTGCCAGCAGTTACGGGCGGGGGGGCCACAATGAGCAGTTCTTC
length: 15; J: TRBJ1-3; size: -; V: TRBV4-2; D: -; CDR3: CASSQAANTGNTIYF; DNA: TGTGCCAGCAGCCAAGCTGCAAATACTGGAAACACCATATATTTT
length: 15; J: TRBJ2-3; size: once; V: TRBV6-4; D: TRBD2; CDR3: CASSPSGEPTDTQYF; DNA: TGTGCCAGCAGCCCTAGCGGGGAACCCACAGATACGCAGTATTTT
length: 19; J: TRBJ2-3; size: -; V: TRBV7-8; D: TRBD2; CDR3: CASSLKRLAGVRRTDTQYF; DNA: TGTGCCAGCAGCTTAAAGCGGCTAGCGGGAGTCCGACGCACAGATACGCAGTATTTT
length: 15; J: TRBJ1-1; size: -; V: TRBV6-5; D: -; CDR3: CASSQKQGLNTEAFF; DNA: TGTGCCAGCAGCCAAAAACAGGGATTGAACACTGAAGCTTTCTTT
length: 12; J: TRBJ2-7; size: -; V: TRBV29-1; D: -; CDR3: CSVAGISYEQYF; DNA: TGCAGCGTTGCGGGGATCTCCTACGAGCAGTACTTC
length: 17; J: TRBJ1-1; size: -; V: TRBV19; D: -; CDR3: CASSIKGREGVNTEAFF; DNA: TGTGCCAGTAGTATTAAGGGGAGGGAGGGGGTGAACACTGAAGCTTTCTTT
length: 13; J: TRBJ2-3; size: -; V: TRBV7-2; D: -; CDR3: CASSLKGTDTQYF; DNA: TGTGCCAGCAGCTTAAAAGGCACAGATACGCAGTATTTT
length: 14; J: TRBJ2-7; size: -; V: TRBV6-6; D: -; CDR3: CASHPLSSGTAQYF; DNA: TGTGCCAGCCACCCGCTGTCCTCCGGAACGGCGCAGTACTTC
length: 13; J: TRBJ1-1; size: -; V: TRBV7-9; D: -; CDR3: CASSLLQNTEAFF; DNA: TGTGCCAGCAGCTTACTGCAGAACACTGAAGCTTTCTTT
length: 15; J: TRBJ1-5; size: -; V: TRBV19; D: -; CDR3: CASSGRAQGNQPQHF; DNA: TGTGCCAGTAGTGGGAGGGCTCAGGGAAATCAGCCCCAGCATTTT
length: 14; J: TRBJ2-3; size: -; V: TRBV7-3; D: -; CDR3: CASSPNRERHTQYF; DNA: TGTGCCAGCAGCCCTAACAGGGAACGACATACGCAGTATTTT
length: 17; J: TRBJ2-7; size: -; V: TRBV4-1; D: TRBD1; CDR3: CASSQGLSGTASYEQYF; DNA: TGCGCCAGCAGCCAAGGTCTATCCGGGACAGCCTCCTACGAGCAGTACTTC
length: 18; J: TRBJ2-5; size: -; V: TRBV9; D: TRBD2; CDR3: CASSEGLAGARVQETQYF; DNA: TGTGCCAGCAGCGAGGGACTAGCGGGGGCCCGCGTCCAAGAGACCCAGTACTTC
length: 12; J: TRBJ2-7; size: -; V: TRBV30; D: -; CDR3: CAWSSGAYEQYF; DNA: TGTGCCTGGAGTTCGGGGGCCTACGAGCAGTACTTC
length: 16; J: TRBJ2-7; size: -; V: TRBV5-6; D: TRBD1; CDR3: CASSLSDRSRAYEQYF; DNA: TGTGCCAGCAGCCTATCGGACAGGTCAAGAGCCTACGAGCAGTACTTC
length: 16; J: TRBJ2-3; size: -; V: TRBV6-5; D: -; CDR3: CASSYSPGPGTDTQYF; DNA: TGTGCCAGCAGTTACTCCCCGGGACCGGGTACAGATACGCAGTATTTT
length: 14; J: TRBJ1-5; size: -; V: TRBV18; D: -; CDR3: CASSPPGPNQPQHF; DNA: TGTGCCAGCTCACCCCCGGGACCTAATCAGCCCCAGCATTTT
length: 14; J: TRBJ1-4; size: -; V: TRBV7-9; D: TRBD1; CDR3: CASSPGQSNEKLFF; DNA: TGTGCCAGCAGCCCGGGACAGTCAAATGAAAAACTGTTTTTT
length: 17; J: TRBJ2-5; size: once; V: TRBV9; D: TRBD1; CDR3: CASSPRGGTGTQETQYF; DNA: TGTGCCAGCAGCCCAAGGGGGGGGACAGGGACCCAAGAGACCCAGTACTTC
length: 15; J: TRBJ2-3; size: -; V: TRBV30; D: -; CDR3: CAWSSVGPSTDTQYF; DNA: TGTGCCTGGAGTTCCGTGGGCCCTAGCACAGATACGCAGTATTTT
length: 15; J: TRBJ2-3; size: -; V: TRBV18; D: TRBD2; CDR3: CASSPTSGSTDTQYF; DNA: TGTGCCAGCTCACCGACTAGCGGGAGCACAGATACGCAGTATTTT
length: 13; J: TRBJ1-1; size: once; V: TRBV11-2; D: -; CDR3: CASSPTVLLEAFF; DNA: TGTGCCAGCAGTCCCACAGTCCTCCTTGAAGCTTTCTTT
length: 15; J: TRBJ2-2; size: -; V: TRBV28; D: -; CDR3: CASSSTKRGTGELFF; DNA: TGTGCCAGCAGTTCAACCAAAAGGGGCACCGGGGAGCTGTTTTTT
length: 15; J: TRBJ2-2; size: -; V: TRBV7-9; D: TRBD2; CDR3: CASLNSGREGRELFF; DNA: TGTGCCAGCCTTAATAGCGGGAGGGAAGGCCGGGAGCTGTTTTTT
length: 16; J: TRBJ1-2; size: -; V: TRBV7-8; D: TRBD1; CDR3: CASSLRGDRNNYGYTF; DNA: TGTGCCAGCAGCTTAAGAGGGGACAGGAACAACTATGGCTACACCTTC
length: 18; J: TRBJ2-1; size: -; V: TRBV4-3; D: -; CDR3: CASSQDLGSGGPYNEQFF; DNA: TGCGCCAGCAGCCAAGATCTAGGGTCGGGGGGCCCCTACAATGAGCAGTTCTTC
length: 13; J: TRBJ2-5; size: -; V: TRBV15; D: -; CDR3: CATSRRAQETQYF; DNA: TGTGCCACCAGCAGGAGGGCGCAAGAGACCCAGTACTTC
length: 13; J: TRBJ2-7; size: -; V: TRBV5-4; D: -; CDR3: CASSFVGYYEQYF; DNA: TGTGCCAGCAGCTTCGTAGGGTACTACGAGCAGTACTTC
length: 13; J: TRBJ1-3; size: -; V: TRBV9; D: -; CDR3: CASSVDSGNTIYF; DNA: TGTGCCAGCAGCGTAGACTCTGGAAACACCATATATTTT
length: 15; J: TRBJ2-2; size: -; V: TRBV9; D: TRBD2; CDR3: CASSGSGLNTGELFF; DNA: TGTGCCAGCAGCGGTAGCGGGCTAAACACCGGGGAGCTGTTTTTT
length: 15; J: TRBJ2-7; size: once; V: TRBV6-5; D: TRBD1; CDR3: CASSPAGTGNYEQYF; DNA: TGTGCCAGCAGTCCTGCCGGGACAGGGAACTACGAGCAGTACTTC
length: 13; J: TRBJ1-3; size: -; V: TRBV7-9; D: -; CDR3: CASSSGIGNTIYF; DNA: TGTGCCAGCAGCTCGGGCATCGGAAACACCATATATTTT
length: 16; J: TRBJ2-3; size: -; V: TRBV7-6; D: -; CDR3: CASSLGNLGSTDTQYF; DNA: TGTGCCAGCAGCTTAGGGAACCTAGGTAGCACAGATACGCAGTATTTT
length: 17; J: TRBJ1-2; size: once; V: TRBV25-1; D: TRBD1; CDR3: CASSGPGTGGENYGYTF; DNA: TGTGCCAGCAGTGGTCCCGGGACAGGGGGCGAGAACTATGGCTACACCTTC
length: 14; J: TRBJ2-7; size: -; V: TRBV15; D: -; CDR3: CATSIGQTTYEQYF; DNA: TGTGCCACCAGCATAGGGCAGACCACTTACGAGCAGTACTTC
length: 15; J: TRBJ2-1; size: -; V: TRBV6-5; D: TRBD1; CDR3: CASSYGTGAYNEQFF; DNA: TGTGCCAGCAGTTACGGGACAGGAGCCTACAATGAGCAGTTCTTC
length: 15; J: TRBJ2-5; size: -; V: TRBV30; D: -; CDR3: CAWKSGAGIQETQYF; DNA: TGTGCCTGGAAGTCGGGAGCCGGGATACAAGAGACCCAGTACTTC
length: 14; J: TRBJ1-1; size: once; V: TRBV4-1; D: -; CDR3: CASSLSRGNTEAFF; DNA: TGCGCCAGCAGCCTTTCCCGGGGGAACACTGAAGCTTTCTTT
length: 15; J: TRBJ2-1; size: -; V: TRBV15; D: TRBD1; CDR3: CATSRGTGDYNEQFF; DNA: TGTGCCACCAGCAGAGGGACAGGGGACTACAATGAGCAGTTCTTC